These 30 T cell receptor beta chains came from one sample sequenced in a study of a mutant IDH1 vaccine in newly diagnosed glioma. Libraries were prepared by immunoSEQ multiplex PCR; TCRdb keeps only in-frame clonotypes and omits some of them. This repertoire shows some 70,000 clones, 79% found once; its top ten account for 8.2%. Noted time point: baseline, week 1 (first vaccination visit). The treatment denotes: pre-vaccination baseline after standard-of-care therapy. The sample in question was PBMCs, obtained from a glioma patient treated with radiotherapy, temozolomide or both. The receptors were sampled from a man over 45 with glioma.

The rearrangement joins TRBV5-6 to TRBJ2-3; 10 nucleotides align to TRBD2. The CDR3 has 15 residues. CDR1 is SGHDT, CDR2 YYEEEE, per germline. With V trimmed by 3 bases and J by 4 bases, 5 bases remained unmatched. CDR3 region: CASSSSGGAADTQYF. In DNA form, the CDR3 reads TGTGCCAGCAGCTCCAGCGGGGGGGCGGCAGATACGCAGTATTTT.

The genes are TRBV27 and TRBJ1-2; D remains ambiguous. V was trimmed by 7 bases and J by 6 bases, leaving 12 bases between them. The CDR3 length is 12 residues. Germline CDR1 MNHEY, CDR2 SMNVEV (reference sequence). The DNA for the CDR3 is TGTGCCAGCAAGTTTGGGCGCGATGGCTACACCTTC. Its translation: CASKFGRDGYTF.

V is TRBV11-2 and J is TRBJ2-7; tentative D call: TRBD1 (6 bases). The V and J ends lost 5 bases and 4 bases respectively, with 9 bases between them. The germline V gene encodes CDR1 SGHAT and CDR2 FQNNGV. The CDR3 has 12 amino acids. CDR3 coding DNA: TGTGCCAGCAGCCCCGACAGGTACGAGCAGTACTTC. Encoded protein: CASSPDRYEQYF.

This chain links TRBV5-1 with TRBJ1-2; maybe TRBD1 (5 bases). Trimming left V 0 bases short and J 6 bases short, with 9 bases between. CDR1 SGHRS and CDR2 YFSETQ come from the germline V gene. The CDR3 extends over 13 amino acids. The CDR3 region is CASSLASGDGYTF. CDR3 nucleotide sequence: TGCGCCAGCAGCTTGGCCTCGGGGGATGGCTACACCTTC.

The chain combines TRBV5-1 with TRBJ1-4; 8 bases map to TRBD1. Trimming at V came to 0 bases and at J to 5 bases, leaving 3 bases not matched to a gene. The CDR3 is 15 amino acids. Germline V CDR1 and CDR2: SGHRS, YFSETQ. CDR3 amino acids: CASSLVTGENEKLFF. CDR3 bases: TGCGCCAGCAGCTTGGTGACAGGGGAGAATGAAAAACTGTTTTTT.

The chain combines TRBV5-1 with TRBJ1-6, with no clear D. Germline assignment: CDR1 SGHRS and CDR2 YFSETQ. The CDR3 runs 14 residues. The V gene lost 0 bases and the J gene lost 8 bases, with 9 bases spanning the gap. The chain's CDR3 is CASSLEASHSPLHF. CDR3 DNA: TGCGCCAGCAGCTTGGAGGCCAGCCATTCACCCCTCCACTTT.

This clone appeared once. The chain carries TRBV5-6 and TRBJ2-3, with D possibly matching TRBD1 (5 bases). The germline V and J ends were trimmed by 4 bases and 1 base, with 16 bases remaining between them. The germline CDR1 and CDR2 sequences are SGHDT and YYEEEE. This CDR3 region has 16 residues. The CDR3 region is CASSLDLGVGTDTQYF. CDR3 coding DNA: TGTGCCAGCAGCCTGGATCTAGGGGTTGGCACAGATACGCAGTATTTT.

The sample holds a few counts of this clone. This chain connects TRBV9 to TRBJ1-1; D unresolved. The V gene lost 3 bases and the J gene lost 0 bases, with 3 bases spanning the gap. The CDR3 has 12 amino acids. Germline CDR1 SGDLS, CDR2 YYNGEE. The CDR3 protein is CASSALNTEAFF. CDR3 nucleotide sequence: TGTGCCAGCAGCGCCCTGAACACTGAAGCTTTCTTT.

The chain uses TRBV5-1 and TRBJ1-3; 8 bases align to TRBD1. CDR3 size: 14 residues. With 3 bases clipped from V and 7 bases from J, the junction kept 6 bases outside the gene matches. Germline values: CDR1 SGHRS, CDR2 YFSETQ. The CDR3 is CASSSDTGGNTIYF. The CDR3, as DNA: TGCGCCAGCAGCTCGGATACAGGGGGGAACACCATATATTTT.

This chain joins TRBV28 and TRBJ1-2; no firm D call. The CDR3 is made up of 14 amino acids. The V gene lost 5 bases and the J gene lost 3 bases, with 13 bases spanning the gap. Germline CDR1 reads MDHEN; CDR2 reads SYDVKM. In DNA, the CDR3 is TGTGCCAGCAGTCTTGCGGGTATTTACTATGGCTACACCTTC. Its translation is CASSLAGIYYGYTF.

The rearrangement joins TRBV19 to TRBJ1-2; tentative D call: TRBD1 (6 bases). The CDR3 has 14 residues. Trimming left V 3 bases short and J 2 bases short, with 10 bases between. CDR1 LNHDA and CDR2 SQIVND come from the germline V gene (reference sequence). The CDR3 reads CASSIQTGNYGYTF. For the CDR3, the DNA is TGTGCCAGTAGTATCCAAACAGGGAACTATGGCTACACCTTC.

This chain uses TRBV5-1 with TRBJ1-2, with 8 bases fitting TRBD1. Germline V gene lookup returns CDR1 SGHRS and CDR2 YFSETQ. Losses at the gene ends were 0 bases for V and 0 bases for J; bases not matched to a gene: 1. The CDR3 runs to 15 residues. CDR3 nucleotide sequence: TGCGCCAGCAGCTTGGAACAGGGGGCTAACTATGGCTACACCTTC. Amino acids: CASSLEQGANYGYTF.

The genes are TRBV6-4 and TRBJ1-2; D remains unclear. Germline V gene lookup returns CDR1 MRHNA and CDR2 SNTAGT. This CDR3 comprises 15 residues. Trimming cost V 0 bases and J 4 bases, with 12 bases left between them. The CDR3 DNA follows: TGTGCCAGCAGTGACTCGAAGTCAGGACTCTATGGCTACACCTTC. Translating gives CASSDSKSGLYGYTF.

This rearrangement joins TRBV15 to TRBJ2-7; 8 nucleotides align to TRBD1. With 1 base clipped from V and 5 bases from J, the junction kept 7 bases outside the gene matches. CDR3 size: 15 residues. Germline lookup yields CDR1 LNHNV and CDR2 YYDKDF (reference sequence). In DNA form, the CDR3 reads TGTGCCACCAGCAGAGTTTTAGGACAGGGAGACGAGCAGTACTTC. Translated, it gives CATSRVLGQGDEQYF.

The CDR3 DNA follows: TGTGCCACCAGCAGAGATGGGCAGGATAGCACAGATACGCAGTATTTT. This encodes CATSRDGQDSTDTQYF. The genes are TRBV15 and TRBJ2-3; D is unresolved. The V end lost 0 bases, the J end lost 0 bases, and 10 bases lay between the germline ends. This CDR3 comprises 16 residues. CDR1 and CDR2 (germline): LNHNV, YYDKDF (reference sequence).

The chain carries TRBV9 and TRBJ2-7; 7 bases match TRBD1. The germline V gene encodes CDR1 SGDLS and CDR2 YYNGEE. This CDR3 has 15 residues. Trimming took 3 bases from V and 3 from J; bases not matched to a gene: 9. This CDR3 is CASSETGTAFYEQYF. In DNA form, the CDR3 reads TGTGCCAGCAGCGAGACCGGGACAGCTTTCTACGAGCAGTACTTC.

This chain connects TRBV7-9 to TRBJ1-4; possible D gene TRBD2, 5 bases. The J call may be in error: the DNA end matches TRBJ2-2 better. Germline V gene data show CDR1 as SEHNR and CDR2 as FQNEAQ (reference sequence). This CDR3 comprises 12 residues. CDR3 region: CASSFGIQELFF. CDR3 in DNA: TGTGCCAGCAGCTTCGGGATCCAGGAGCTGTTTTTT.

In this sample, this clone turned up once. CDR3 amino acids: CASNPQGFGQPQHF. CDR3 DNA: TGTGCCAGCAATCCGCAGGGTTTTGGGCAGCCCCAGCATTTT. This chain links TRBV28 with TRBJ1-5; D possibly corresponds to TRBD1 (5 bases). Germline CDR1 reads MDHEN; CDR2 reads SYDVKM. CDR3 length: 14 amino acids. V lost 7 bases, J lost 7 bases, and 17 bases lay in between.

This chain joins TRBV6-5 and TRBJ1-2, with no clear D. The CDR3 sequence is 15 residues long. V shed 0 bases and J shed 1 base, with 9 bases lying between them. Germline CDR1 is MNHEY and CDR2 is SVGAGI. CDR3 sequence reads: CASSYSISLNYGYTF. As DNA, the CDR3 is TGTGCCAGCAGTTACTCAATCAGCCTTAACTATGGCTACACCTTC.

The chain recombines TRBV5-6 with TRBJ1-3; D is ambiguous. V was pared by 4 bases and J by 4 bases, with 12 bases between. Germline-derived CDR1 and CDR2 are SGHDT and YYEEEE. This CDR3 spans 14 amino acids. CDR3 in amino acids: CASSSGPRGNTIYF. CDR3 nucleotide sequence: TGTGCCAGCAGCAGCGGACCCAGGGGAAACACCATATATTTT.

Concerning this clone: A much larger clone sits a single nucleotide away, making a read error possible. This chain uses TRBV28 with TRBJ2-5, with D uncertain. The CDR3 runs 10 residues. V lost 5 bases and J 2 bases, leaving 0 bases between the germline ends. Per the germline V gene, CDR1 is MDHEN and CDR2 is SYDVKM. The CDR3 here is CASSQETQYF. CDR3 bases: TGTGCCAGCAGTCAAGAGACCCAGTACTTC.

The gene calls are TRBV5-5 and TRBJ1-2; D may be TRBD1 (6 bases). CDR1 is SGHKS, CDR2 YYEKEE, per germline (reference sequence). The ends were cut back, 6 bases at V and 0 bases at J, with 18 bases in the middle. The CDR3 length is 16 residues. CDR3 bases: TGTGCCAGCATCGGGGGAGGGGGATTGGCTAACTATGGCTACACCTTC. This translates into CASIGGGGLANYGYTF.

The DNA for the CDR3 is TGTGCCAGCAGTGATACCGGGTCCCTCTCCTACAATGAGCAGTTCTTC. Protein product: CASSDTGSLSYNEQFF. The chain employs TRBV13 and TRBJ2-1; D gene uncertain. Germline V CDR1 and CDR2: PRHDT, FYEKMQ (reference sequence). V lost 6 bases, J lost 0 bases, and 15 bases lay in between. There are 16 residues in the CDR3. The variable domain in full, with the rest retrieved from reference TRBV13 and TRBJ2-1, is AAGVIQSPRHLIKEKRETATLKCYPIPRHDTVYWYQQGPGQDPQFLISFYEKMQSDKGSIPDRFSAQQFSDYHSELNMSSLELGDSALYFCASSDTGSLSYNEQFFGPGTRLTVL.

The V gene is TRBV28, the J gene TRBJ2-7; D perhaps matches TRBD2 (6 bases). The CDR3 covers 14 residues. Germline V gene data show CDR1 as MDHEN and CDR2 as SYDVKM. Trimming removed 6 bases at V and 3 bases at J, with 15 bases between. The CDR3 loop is CASRKGGDLYEQYF. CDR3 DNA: TGTGCCAGCAGAAAGGGCGGGGATCTCTACGAGCAGTACTTC.

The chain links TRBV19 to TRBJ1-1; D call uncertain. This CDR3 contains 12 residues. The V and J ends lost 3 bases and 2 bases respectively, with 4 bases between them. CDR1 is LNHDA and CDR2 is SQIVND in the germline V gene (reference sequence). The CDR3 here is CASSMYNTEAFF. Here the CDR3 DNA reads TGTGCCAGTAGTATGTATAACACTGAAGCTTTCTTT.

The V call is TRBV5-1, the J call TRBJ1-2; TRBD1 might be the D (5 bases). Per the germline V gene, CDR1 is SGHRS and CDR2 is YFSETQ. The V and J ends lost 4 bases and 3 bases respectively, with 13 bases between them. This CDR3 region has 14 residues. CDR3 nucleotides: TGCGCCAGCAGCCCCGGACCACAGGACTATGGCTACACCTTC. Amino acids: CASSPGPQDYGYTF.

The CDR3 spells CIVSDGAYNEQFF. The CDR3 DNA reads TGCATAGTAAGCGACGGGGCCTACAATGAGCAGTTCTTC. J is TRBJ2-1 and V is TRBV29-1; maybe TRBD2 (5 bases). The length of the CDR3 is 13 residues. The germline gives CDR1 SQVTM, CDR2 ANQGSEA.

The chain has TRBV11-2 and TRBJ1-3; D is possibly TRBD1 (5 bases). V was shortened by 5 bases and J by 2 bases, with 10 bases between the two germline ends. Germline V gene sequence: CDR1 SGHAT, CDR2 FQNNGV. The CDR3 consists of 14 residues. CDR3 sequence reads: CASSPRGTGNTIYF. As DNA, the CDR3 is TGTGCCAGCAGCCCACGGGGGACTGGAAACACCATATATTTT.

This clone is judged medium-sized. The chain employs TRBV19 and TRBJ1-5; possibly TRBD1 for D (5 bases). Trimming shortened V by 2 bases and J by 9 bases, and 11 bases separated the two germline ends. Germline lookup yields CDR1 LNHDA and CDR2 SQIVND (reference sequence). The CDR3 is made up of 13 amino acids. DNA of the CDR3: TGTGCCAGTAGTATAAACGAGGGGAGGCCCCAGCATTTT. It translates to CASSINEGRPQHF.

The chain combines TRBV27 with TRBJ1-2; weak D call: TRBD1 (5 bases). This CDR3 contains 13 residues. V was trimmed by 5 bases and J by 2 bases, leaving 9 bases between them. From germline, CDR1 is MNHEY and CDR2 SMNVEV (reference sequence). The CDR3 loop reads CASSGQGNYGYTF. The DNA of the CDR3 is TGTGCCAGCAGTGGGCAGGGAAACTATGGCTACACCTTC.